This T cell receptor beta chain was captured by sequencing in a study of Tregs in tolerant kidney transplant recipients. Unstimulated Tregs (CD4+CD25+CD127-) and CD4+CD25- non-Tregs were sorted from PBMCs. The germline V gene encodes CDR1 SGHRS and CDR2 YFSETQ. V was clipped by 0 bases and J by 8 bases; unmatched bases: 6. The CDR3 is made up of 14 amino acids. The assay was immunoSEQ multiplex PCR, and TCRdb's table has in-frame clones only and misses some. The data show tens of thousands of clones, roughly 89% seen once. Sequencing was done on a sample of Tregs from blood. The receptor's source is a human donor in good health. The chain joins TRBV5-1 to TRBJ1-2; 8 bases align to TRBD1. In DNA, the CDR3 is TGCGCCAGCAGCTTGGGGGGACAGGAGCTAGGCTACACCTTC. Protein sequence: CASSLGGQELGYTF.